This T cell receptor beta chain is from a study of T cell repertoires in cytomegalovirus infection. Study in general: Signatures in public TCR beta sequences pointed to both CMV infection and matching HLA type. Study-wide findings and caveats: HLA-C-restricted CMV clonotypes gave the most frequent clonotype in two of eight donors.

This clonotype was seen repeatedly, ten times or more. Its specificity is not known. The CDR3 runs to 15 residues. V was pared by 5 bases and J by 0 bases, with 5 bases of the junction left unmatched. Germline CDR1 SGHTA, CDR2 FQGNSA. TCRdb processed the reads anew with MiXCR; each CDR3 protein has one entry. Of roughly 800,000 distinct CDR3 sequences listed, about 28% are singletons. Specimen: cultured CD8+ T cells from PBMCs, collected from culture after CMV antigen stimulation. The receptor comes from a human donor in good health (CMV status not recorded). Some clones in this sample may be carry-over from other donors' samples. This chain links TRBV7-2 with TRBJ2-3; the match to TRBD2 covers 7 bases. CDR3 amino acids: CASSPRTSSTDTQYF. DNA of the CDR3: TGTGCCAGCAGCCCCCGGACTAGTAGCACAGATACGCAGTATTTT.